Each of the 30 T cell receptor beta chains below was sequenced from the same sample in a study of cytomegalovirus exposure and HLA in healthy donors. Use of 60 Vbeta and 13 Jbeta primers characterized the PCR. Profiled with immunoSEQ multiplex PCR; TCRdb holds only in-frame clones, not every one. The sample includes 150,000 or so clones, around three quarters seen only once; the top ten take 1%. The material sequenced was PBMCs. The receptors stem from a woman aged 50 to 65 in good health and CMV-seropositive.

The chain combines TRBV28 with TRBJ1-2; maybe TRBD1 (5 bases). This CDR3 is built from 12 residues. CDR1 is MDHEN, CDR2 SYDVKM, per germline. V gave up 7 bases and J gave up 4 bases, with 10 bases separating them. CDR3 DNA sequence: TGTGCCAGCATGGGCCAGGGCTATGGCTACACCTTC. It codes for CASMGQGYGYTF.

Only a few counts were recorded for this clone. The chain carries TRBV9 and TRBJ2-2, with TRBD2 matching over 11 bases. V shed 1 base and J 6 bases; nucleotides not matched to a gene: 5. CDR1 is SGDLS, CDR2 YYNGEE, per germline. CDR3 length equals 16 residues. The CDR3 protein is CASSVMTSGDAGELFF. The CDR3 DNA sequence: TGTGCCAGCAGCGTAATGACTAGCGGGGATGCCGGGGAGCTGTTTTTT.

Only a few counts were recorded for this clone. The rearrangement uses TRBV7-2 and TRBJ1-5, with 11 bases that match TRBD1. CDR1 and CDR2 (germline): SGHTA, FQGNSA. CDR3 length: 14 amino acids. V lost 5 bases and J lost 8; bases outside the gene matches: 5. CDR3 sequence: CASSRTGGWEPQHF. CDR3 coding DNA: TGTGCCAGCAGCCGGACAGGGGGCTGGGAGCCCCAGCATTTT.

The V gene is TRBV5-8, the J gene TRBJ2-5; no definite D call. Trimming took 0 bases from V and 4 from J, leaving 10 bases between them. CDR3 size: 14 residues. Germline CDR1 SGHTS, CDR2 YDEGEE. The CDR3 nucleotides read TGTGCCAGCAGCTTGGAGCGCATGATAGAGACCCAGTACTTC. As protein: CASSLERMIETQYF.

The chain carries TRBV7-2 and TRBJ1-2; weak D call: TRBD1 (6 bases). V dropped 5 bases and J dropped 6 bases, with 16 bases sitting between them. CDR1 SGHTA and CDR2 FQGNSA come from the germline V gene. The CDR3 totals 14 residues. The CDR3 DNA follows: TGTGCCAGCAGCGGGTTACAGGGACGGGATGGCTACACCTTC. Translated, it gives CASSGLQGRDGYTF.

This clone was counted a few times. The CDR3 reads CASSLDRDTEAFF. The CDR3 DNA reads as TGTGCCAGCAGCTTGGACAGGGATACTGAAGCTTTCTTT. The chain carries TRBV5-4 and TRBJ1-1, with D possibly matching TRBD1 (6 bases). The CDR3 contains 13 residues. Trimming removed 0 bases from V and 5 bases from J, with 8 bases in between. Germline CDR1 is SGHNT and CDR2 is YYREEE (reference sequence).

This clone appeared a single time. The chain has TRBV7-2 and TRBJ2-3; the match to TRBD1 covers 10 bases. The CDR3 totals 15 residues. Germline lookup yields CDR1 SGHTA and CDR2 FQGNSA. V dropped 5 bases and J dropped 5; count of bases not matched to a gene: 7. CDR3: CASSPIGTGVDTQYF. DNA for the CDR3: TGTGCCAGCAGCCCCATCGGGACAGGGGTAGATACGCAGTATTTT.

The V call is TRBV6-1, the J call TRBJ1-5, with 7 bases aligning to TRBD1. This CDR3 is 15 amino acids long. The junction had 8 bases not matched to a gene; V was cut back by 4 bases and J by 5 bases. Germline loops: CDR1 MNHNS, CDR2 SASEGT. The CDR3 region is CASSGRTGGYQPQHF. The CDR3 coding sequence is TGTGCCAGCAGTGGTAGGACAGGAGGGTATCAGCCCCAGCATTTT.

V and J are TRBV4-2 and TRBJ2-1, with 8 bases fitting TRBD2. The CDR3 extends over 16 amino acids. Germline V gene data show CDR1 as LGHNA and CDR2 as YNFKEQ. The junction had 7 bases not matched to a gene; V was cut back by 0 bases and J by 6 bases. DNA for the CDR3: TGTGCCAGCAGCCAAGACTCTAGCGGGCATTCCAATGAGCAGTTCTTC. Translated: CASSQDSSGHSNEQFF.

The CDR3 DNA reads TGTGCCAGCAGCCCCCTAGGGAGGTACGGGGAGCTGTTTTTT. This encodes CASSPLGRYGELFF. The J gene is TRBJ2-2, the V gene TRBV7-3; TRBD2 might be the D (6 bases). Trimming shortened V by 5 bases and J by 7 bases, and 14 bases separated the two germline ends. Germline-derived CDR1 and CDR2 are SGHTA and FQGTGA. CDR3 length equals 14 residues.

The chain has TRBV2 and TRBJ1-2, with 7 bases fitting TRBD1. The germline V gene has CDR1 SNHLY and CDR2 FYNNEI. The CDR3 is made up of 13 amino acids. V shed 3 bases and J 7 bases; nucleotides not matched to a gene: 5. CDR3 region: CASSETGFRGYTF. In DNA form, the CDR3 reads TGTGCCAGCAGTGAGACAGGGTTCCGTGGCTACACCTTC.

This chain joins TRBV9 and TRBJ2-3; TRBD2 is a possible D gene (5 bases). CDR3 size: 16 residues. CDR1 is SGDLS and CDR2 is YYNGEE in the germline V gene. Deletions cut 0 bases from V and 0 bases from J, with 11 bases between. The CDR3 reads CASSVVGVGSTDTQYF. CDR3 coding DNA: TGTGCCAGCAGCGTAGTCGGGGTCGGAAGCACAGATACGCAGTATTTT.

This rearrangement joins TRBV7-6 to TRBJ2-2; 8 bases align to TRBD1. Trimming cost V 5 bases and J 1 base; bases outside gene matches: 9. In germline, CDR1 is SGHVS, CDR2 FNYEAQ. This CDR3 is built from 17 residues. This chain's CDR3 is CASSPWGRGRNTGELFF. CDR3 in DNA: TGTGCCAGCAGCCCCTGGGGCAGGGGGCGGAACACCGGGGAGCTGTTTTTT.

Worth noting for this clone: A junction boundary mismatches the germline segment, possibly from a read error. This sequence joins TRBV7-9 and TRBJ1-2; weak D call: TRBD1 (5 bases). The CDR3 spans 11 residues. Germline V gene data show CDR1 as SEHNR and CDR2 as FQNEAQ (reference sequence). The CDR3 region has the DNA TGTTCCAGCAGGGTATCTGAGGGCTACACCTTC. Its protein is CSSRVSEGYTF.

This clone was found a few times. J is TRBJ2-1 and V is TRBV9, with 8 bases that match TRBD2. The trim removed 3 bases at V and 6 bases at J, leaving 5 bases unmatched. The germline gives CDR1 SGDLS, CDR2 YYNGEE. The CDR3 length is 14 residues. The CDR3 DNA sequence: TGTGCCAGCAGCGCCGGGACTAGTGCCAATGAGCAGTTCTTC. Translating gives CASSAGTSANEQFF.

Turning to this clone: One end of the junction varies from germline; a read error may be responsible. The chain recombines TRBV7-9 with TRBJ1-3; D possibly corresponds to TRBD1 (6 bases). This CDR3 region has 16 residues. Germline loops: CDR1 SEHNR, CDR2 FQNEAQ (reference sequence). The chain's CDR3 is CSSSSQGPNSGNTIYF. The CDR3 nucleotides are TGTTCCAGCAGCTCCCAGGGGCCAAACTCTGGAAACACCATATATTTT.

This clone was seen only once. This chain joins TRBV18 and TRBJ2-2; tentatively, D is TRBD1 (6 bases). The V gene lost 3 bases and the J gene lost 2 bases, with 10 bases spanning the gap. Germline lookup yields CDR1 KGHSH and CDR2 LQKENI. This CDR3 is 15 amino acids long. The CDR3 DNA is TGTGCCAGCTCACCTCGGACAGCTAACACCGGGGAGCTGTTTTTT. Its translation: CASSPRTANTGELFF.

The V and J genes are TRBV21-1 and TRBJ1-5; TRBD1, the D gene given by the table, was not confirmed from the DNA. TRBV21-1 is noted as a pseudogene. The CDR3 consists of 17 residues. CDR3 residues: CASSKVGGQGGNQPQHF. In DNA, the CDR3 is TGTGCCAGCAGCAAAGTAGGTGGCCAAGGGGGCAATCAGCCCCAGCATTTT.

The chain joins TRBV19 to TRBJ2-3; D perhaps matches TRBD1 (5 bases). The V gene lost 5 bases and the J gene lost 1 base, with 16 bases spanning the gap. The germline V gene encodes CDR1 LNHDA and CDR2 SQIVND (reference sequence). CDR3 size: 16 residues. The CDR3 protein is CASSSQGYLGTDTQYF. As DNA, the CDR3 is TGTGCCAGTAGTTCGCAGGGTTATCTTGGCACAGATACGCAGTATTTT.

This clone was counted a few times. V usage is TRBV25-1 and J usage is TRBJ1-1; D call uncertain. The V and J ends lost 1 base and 1 base respectively, with 7 bases between them. Germline values: CDR1 MGHDK, CDR2 SYGVNS. The CDR3 is 14 amino acids. CDR3 amino acids: CASSEFAENTEAFF. The CDR3 region has the DNA TGTGCCAGCAGTGAATTTGCAGAGAACACTGAAGCTTTCTTT.

CDR3 protein: CASSLAGAGNTIYF. CDR3 nucleotides: TGTGCCAGCAGTTTGGCGGGAGCTGGAAACACCATATATTTT. The J gene is TRBJ1-3, the V gene TRBV27; D uncertain. Between the trimmed V and J ends, which lost 3 bases and 2 bases, there was a span of 8 bases. The germline V gene has CDR1 MNHEY and CDR2 SMNVEV (reference sequence). The CDR3 is 14 residues long.

The CDR3 DNA follows: TGTGCCAGCAGCTTAGCGAGCGGACAGCCCCAGCATTTT. It translates to CASSLASGQPQHF. V and J are TRBV7-9 and TRBJ1-5, with D unclear. The CDR3 consists of 13 residues. From germline, CDR1 is SEHNR and CDR2 FQNEAQ (reference sequence). Trimming left V 0 bases short and J 7 bases short, with 7 bases between.

A few counts support this clone. This sequence joins TRBV7-6 and TRBJ1-3; 8 bases align to TRBD1. Looked up from germline, CDR1 is SGHVS and CDR2 is FNYEAQ. Trimming at V came to 5 bases and at J to 4 bases, leaving 13 bases not matched to a gene. The CDR3 covers 17 residues. DNA of the CDR3: TGTGCCAGCAGCCCGGTCATCCAGGGGGCGCCCGGAAACACCATATATTTT. Translated, it gives CASSPVIQGAPGNTIYF.

V and J are TRBV4-2 and TRBJ1-6; TRBD1 is a possible D gene (6 bases). The CDR3 runs to 15 residues. Trimming cost V 0 bases and J 4 bases, with 7 bases left between them. Germline loops: CDR1 LGHNA, CDR2 YNFKEQ. The CDR3 DNA is TGTGCCAGCAGCCAAGATCAGGGGTATAATTCACCCCTCCACTTT. As protein: CASSQDQGYNSPLHF.

Only one count was recorded for this clone. The CDR3 bases are TGCGCCAGCAGTGGACGGGACAGGGGCGACACCGGGGAGCTGTTTTTT. This encodes CASSGRDRGDTGELFF. The genes are TRBV5-1 and TRBJ2-2; 10 nucleotides agree with TRBD1. After removal of 5 bases from V and 3 bases from J, the junction contained 7 bases not matched to a gene. Germline V gene lookup returns CDR1 SGHRS and CDR2 YFSETQ. The CDR3 is 16 residues long. The full variable domain, its missing parts supplied by reference TRBV5-1 and TRBJ2-2, is KAGVTQTPRYLIKTRGQQVTLSCSPISGHRSVSWYQQTPGQGLQFLFEYFSETQRNKGNFPGRFSGRQFSNSRSEMNVSTLELGDSALYLCASSGRDRGDTGELFFGEGSRLTVL.

The genes are TRBV28 and TRBJ1-1; 9 nucleotides line up with TRBD1. CDR1 is MDHEN and CDR2 is SYDVKM in the germline V gene. The CDR3 is 13 amino acids. V trimming: 7 bases; J trimming: 1 base; junction bases outside the gene matches: 1. CDR3 protein: CASKGQGNTEAFF. The CDR3 nucleotides read TGTGCCAGCAAGGGACAGGGGAACACTGAAGCTTTCTTT.

The chain employs TRBV2 and TRBJ2-7; 9 nucleotides line up with TRBD1. V shed 5 bases, J shed 6 bases, and the junction held 8 bases outside the gene matches. Germline V lookup: CDR1 SNHLY, CDR2 FYNNEI. The CDR3 is made up of 14 amino acids. CDR3 region: CASSFSGTGFEQYF. The DNA of the CDR3 is TGTGCCAGCAGTTTCTCCGGGACAGGGTTCGAGCAGTACTTC.

This chain uses TRBV4-3 with TRBJ1-6, with TRBD1 matching 7 bases. The CDR3 is made up of 14 amino acids. Trimming cost V 2 bases and J 10 bases; bases outside gene matches: 5. Germline CDR1 reads LGHNA; CDR2 reads YSLEER. Written as DNA, the CDR3 is TGCGCCAGCAGCCAACAGGGGGGCGAGTCACCCCTCCACTTT. It codes for CASSQQGGESPLHF.

The chain couples TRBV27 to TRBJ1-2, with 11 nucleotides matching TRBD1. The CDR3 has 16 amino acids. Germline loops: CDR1 MNHEY, CDR2 SMNVEV (reference sequence). The junction had 9 bases not matched to a gene; V was cut back by 5 bases and J by 4 bases. CDR3 loop: CASSIRRDRGSYGYTF. The CDR3 DNA reads TGTGCCAGCAGTATAAGACGGGACAGGGGGTCCTATGGCTACACCTTC.

The chain is built from TRBV18 and TRBJ2-1; possible D gene TRBD2, 6 bases. This CDR3 region has 16 residues. V was trimmed by 2 bases and J by 4 bases, leaving 15 bases between them. Per the germline V gene, CDR1 is KGHSH and CDR2 is LQKENI. The CDR3 coding sequence is TGTGCCAGCTCACCAATCGGGACTGGGGGGTACAATGAGCAGTTCTTC. Translated, it gives CASSPIGTGGYNEQFF.